This T cell receptor (beta chain) was recorded in a study of blood T cells in healthy people across ages. Study-level background: Template switching caught about one barcoded beta molecule for each two T cells. Overall study results and limits: As age increased, TCR beta diversity per million T cells fell in a roughly linear fashion. A greater number of naive CD4+ cells and higher diversity distinguished long-lived donors from aged donors.

This CDR3 is built from 15 residues. The V gene lost 4 bases and the J gene lost 2 bases, with 11 bases spanning the gap. CDR1 and CDR2 from the germline V gene are LGHNA and YSLEER. Roughly 10 milliliters of peripheral blood were drawn from each donor into EDTA-treated tubes. This clonotype was counted only a few times. Its antigen is unknown. Sample-barcoded 5' priming and a J-beta primer mix drove a second PCR of about 6 to 12 cycles. TCRdb independently ran MiXCR on the 5' RACE reads; one entry per CDR3 protein. The data hold roughly 650,000 distinct CDR3 sequences, with less than 40% observed a single time.

The chain recombines TRBV4-3 with TRBJ2-2, with D possibly being TRBD1 (5 bases). The clonotype was recovered from a woman aged 80 or over in good health. The sequencing input was blood. This chain's CDR3 is CASSPVTANTGELFF. CDR3 in DNA: TGCGCCAGCAGCCCGGTGACAGCTAACACCGGGGAGCTGTTTTTT.